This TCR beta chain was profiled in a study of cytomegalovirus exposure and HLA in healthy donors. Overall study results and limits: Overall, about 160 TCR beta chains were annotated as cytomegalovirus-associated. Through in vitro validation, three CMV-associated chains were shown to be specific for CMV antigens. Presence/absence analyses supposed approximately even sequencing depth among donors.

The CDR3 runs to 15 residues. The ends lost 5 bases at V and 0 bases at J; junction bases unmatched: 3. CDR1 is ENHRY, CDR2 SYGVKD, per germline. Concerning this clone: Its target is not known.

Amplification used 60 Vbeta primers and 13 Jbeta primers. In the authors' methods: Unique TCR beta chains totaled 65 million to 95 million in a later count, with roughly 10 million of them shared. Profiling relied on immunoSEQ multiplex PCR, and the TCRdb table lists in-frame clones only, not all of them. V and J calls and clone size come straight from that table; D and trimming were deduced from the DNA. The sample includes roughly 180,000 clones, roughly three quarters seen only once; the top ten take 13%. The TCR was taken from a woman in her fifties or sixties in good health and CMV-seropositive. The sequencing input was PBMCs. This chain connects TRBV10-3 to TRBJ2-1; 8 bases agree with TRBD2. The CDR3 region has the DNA TGTGCCATCAGTAGTCTAGCGGGCTCCTACAATGAGCAGTTCTTC. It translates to CAISSLAGSYNEQFF.